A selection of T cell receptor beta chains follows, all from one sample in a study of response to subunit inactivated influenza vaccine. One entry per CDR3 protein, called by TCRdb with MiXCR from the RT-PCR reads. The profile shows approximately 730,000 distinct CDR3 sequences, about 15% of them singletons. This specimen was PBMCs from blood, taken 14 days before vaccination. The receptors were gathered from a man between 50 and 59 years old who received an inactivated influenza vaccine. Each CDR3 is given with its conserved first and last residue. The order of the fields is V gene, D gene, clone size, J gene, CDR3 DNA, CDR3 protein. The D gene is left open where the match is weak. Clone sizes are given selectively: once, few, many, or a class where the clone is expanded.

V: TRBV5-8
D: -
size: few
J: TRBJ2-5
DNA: TGTGCCAGCAGCTTGGGAGGGGATATTGGGCAAGAGACCCAGTACTTC
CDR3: CASSLGGDIGQETQYF

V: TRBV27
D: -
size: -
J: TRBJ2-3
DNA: TGTGCCAGCAGTTACTCCAGGGGCGCAGATACGCAGTATTTT
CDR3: CASSYSRGADTQYF

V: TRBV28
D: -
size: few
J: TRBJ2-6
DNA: TGTGCCAGCAGTTTTTTGGGTTCTGGGGCCAACGTCCTGACTTTC
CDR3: CASSFLGSGANVLTF

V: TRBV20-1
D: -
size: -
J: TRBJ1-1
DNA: TGCAGTGCTAGGATGGGGAGTGGGTTCACTGAAGCTTTCTTT
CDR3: CSARMGSGFTEAFF

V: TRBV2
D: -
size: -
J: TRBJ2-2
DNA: TGTGCCAGCGGGATGTCGGGGAGTAACACCGGGGAGCTGTTTTTT
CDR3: CASGMSGSNTGELFF

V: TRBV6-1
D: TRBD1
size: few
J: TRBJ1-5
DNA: TGTGCCAGCAGACACGGGACAGGGGTTGATAGCAATCAGCCCCAGCATTTT
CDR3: CASRHGTGVDSNQPQHF

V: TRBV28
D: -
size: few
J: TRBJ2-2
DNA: TGTGCCAGCAGTTTAGGTCAGCCCTACACCGGGGAGCTGTTTTTT
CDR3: CASSLGQPYTGELFF

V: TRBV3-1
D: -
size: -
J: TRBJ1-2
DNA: TGTGCCAGCAGCCAAGTTGGCCAGGGGCAAGGTGGCTACACCTTC
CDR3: CASSQVGQGQGGYTF

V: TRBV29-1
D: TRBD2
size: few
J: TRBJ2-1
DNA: TGCAGCGTTGGATGGGGGGGCTCCTACAATGAGCAGTTCTTC
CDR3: CSVGWGGSYNEQFF

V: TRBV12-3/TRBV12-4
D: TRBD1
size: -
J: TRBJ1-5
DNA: TGTGCCAGCAGAGAGACAGGGAGTAGCAATCAGCCCCAGCATTTT
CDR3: CASRETGSSNQPQHF

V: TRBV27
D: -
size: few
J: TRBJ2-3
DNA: TGTGCCAGCAGTTTATTTGGGGGACCAACACCAGGGGCAGATACGCAGTATTTT
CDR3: CASSLFGGPTPGADTQYF

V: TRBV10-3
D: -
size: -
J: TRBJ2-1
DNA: TGTGCCATCAGTGTAAGGGGCATAGGCAATGAGCAGTTCTTC
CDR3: CAISVRGIGNEQFF

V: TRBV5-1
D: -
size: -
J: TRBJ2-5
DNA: TGCGCCAGCAGCTTGGTTTATTTGGCGGGTCAAGAGACCCAGTACTTC
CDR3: CASSLVYLAGQETQYF

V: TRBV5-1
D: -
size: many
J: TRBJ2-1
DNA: TGCGCCAGCAGCTCTCAGGGCGGCTCCTACAATGAGCAGTTCTTC
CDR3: CASSSQGGSYNEQFF

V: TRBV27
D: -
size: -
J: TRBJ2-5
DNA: TGTGCCAGCAGTTCGGTACAGGTTAAGGGAGAGACCCAGTACTTC
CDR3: CASSSVQVKGETQYF

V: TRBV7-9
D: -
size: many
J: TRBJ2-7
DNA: TGTGCCAGCAGCTTGCCAGGCCACGAGCAGTACTTC
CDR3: CASSLPGHEQYF

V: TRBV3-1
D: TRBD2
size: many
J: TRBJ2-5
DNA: TGTGCCAGCAGCCCTCTAGCGGGGGGACGTGAGACCCAGTACTTC
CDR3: CASSPLAGGRETQYF

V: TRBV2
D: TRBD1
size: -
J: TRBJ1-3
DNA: TGTGCCTGCCGGGACAGGGGGTTACTCAGCTCTGGAAACACCATATATTTT
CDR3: CACRDRGLLSSGNTIYF

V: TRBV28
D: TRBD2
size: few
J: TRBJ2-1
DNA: TGTGCCAGCAGTTCGCCGGGACTAGCGGGAGATGAGCAGTTCTTC
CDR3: CASSSPGLAGDEQFF

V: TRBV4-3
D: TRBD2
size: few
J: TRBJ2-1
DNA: TGCGCCAGCAGCCAAGAGGCGGCGGGAGGGGTCCCCGATGAGCAGTTCTTC
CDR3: CASSQEAAGGVPDEQFF

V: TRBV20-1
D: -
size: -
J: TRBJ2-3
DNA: TGCAGTGCTTCGGGGTTAAGGGTAGCGACAGATACGCAGTATTTT
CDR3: CSASGLRVATDTQYF

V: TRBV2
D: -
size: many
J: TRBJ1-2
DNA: TGTGCCAGCAGCAAGACGGAGAACTATGGCTACACCTTC
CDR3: CASSKTENYGYTF

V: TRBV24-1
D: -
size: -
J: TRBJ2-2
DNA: TGTGCCACCAGTGATTTGGGGGGAAAGAACACCGGGGAGCTGTTTTTT
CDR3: CATSDLGGKNTGELFF

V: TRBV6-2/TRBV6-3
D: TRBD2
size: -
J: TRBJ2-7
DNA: TGTGCCAGCAGTTATGGGGTAGCGGGAACCTACGAGCAGTACTTC
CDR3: CASSYGVAGTYEQYF

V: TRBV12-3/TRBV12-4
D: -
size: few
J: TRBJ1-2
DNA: TGTGCCAGCAGTCCGAAAGGAGCTAACTATGGCTACACCTTC
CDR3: CASSPKGANYGYTF

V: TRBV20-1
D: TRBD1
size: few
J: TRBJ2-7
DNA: TGCAGTGCTAGGGAAACAGGGGAATACGAGCAGTACTTC
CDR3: CSARETGEYEQYF

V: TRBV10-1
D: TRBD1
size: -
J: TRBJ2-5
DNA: TGCGCCAGCAGTGATCCCGGGACAGGGCAGGAGACCCAGTACTTC
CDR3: CASSDPGTGQETQYF

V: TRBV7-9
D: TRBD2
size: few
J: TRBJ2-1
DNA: TGTGCCAGCAGCCCTAGCGGCAACTACAATGAGCAGTTCTTC
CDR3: CASSPSGNYNEQFF

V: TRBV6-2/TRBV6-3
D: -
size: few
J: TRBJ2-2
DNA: TGTGCCACATCAGGGGCGAACACCGGGGAGCTGTTTTTT
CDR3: CATSGANTGELFF

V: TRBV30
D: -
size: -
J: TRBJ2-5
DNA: TGTGCCTGGAGTCGGCAAGGCCAAGAGACCCAGTACTTC
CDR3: CAWSRQGQETQYF

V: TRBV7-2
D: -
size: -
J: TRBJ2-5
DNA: TGTGCCAGCAGCTTATCGGTTGGACGTGAGACCCAGTACTTC
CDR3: CASSLSVGRETQYF

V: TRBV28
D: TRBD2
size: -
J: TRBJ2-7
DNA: TGTGCCAGCAGTTCTCCTGGGACTAGCAGGTCGTCCGGGCAGTACTTC
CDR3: CASSSPGTSRSSGQYF

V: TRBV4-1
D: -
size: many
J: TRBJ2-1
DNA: TGCGCCAGCAGCCAACTTCTAACGGGAGAGGATGAGCAGTTCTTC
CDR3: CASSQLLTGEDEQFF

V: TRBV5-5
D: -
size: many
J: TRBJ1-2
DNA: TGTGCCAGCAGCTTTCAGGCGGGGGCCACCTTCTATGGCTACACCTTC
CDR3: CASSFQAGATFYGYTF

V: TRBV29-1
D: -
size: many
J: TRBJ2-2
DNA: TGCAGCGTCTCGACTTTGTTCACCGGGGAGCTGTTTTTT
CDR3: CSVSTLFTGELFF

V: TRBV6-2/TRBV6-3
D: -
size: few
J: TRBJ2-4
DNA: TGTGCCAGCAGTTACCCGCAGTCACCTCAGTACTTC
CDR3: CASSYPQSPQYF

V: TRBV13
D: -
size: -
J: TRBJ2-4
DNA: TGTGCCAGCAGCCCCCCCCGCGGCGTAGCCAAAAACATTCAGTACTTC
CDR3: CASSPPRGVAKNIQYF

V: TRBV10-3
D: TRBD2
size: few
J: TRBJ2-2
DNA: TGTGCCATCACCGGCCCCCCTGCGGGGGGAACCGGGGAGCTGTTTTTT
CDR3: CAITGPPAGGTGELFF

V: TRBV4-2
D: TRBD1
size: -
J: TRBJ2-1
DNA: TGTGCCAGCAGCCAGGACAGGGTTATCGGGAATGAGCAGTTCTTC
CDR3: CASSQDRVIGNEQFF

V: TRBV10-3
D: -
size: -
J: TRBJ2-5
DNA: TGTGCCATCAGTGGACACTCCCAAGAGACCCAGTACTTC
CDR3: CAISGHSQETQYF

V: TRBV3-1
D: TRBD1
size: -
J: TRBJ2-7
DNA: TGTACCCGCAGTCTAGGTGGGACAGAACAGGCCTCCTACGAGCAGTACTTC
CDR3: CTRSLGGTEQASYEQYF

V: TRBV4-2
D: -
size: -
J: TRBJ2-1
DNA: TGTGCCAGCAGCCAAGATGGTCTCGATGAGCAGTTCTTC
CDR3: CASSQDGLDEQFF

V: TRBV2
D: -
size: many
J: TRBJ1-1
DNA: TGCGCCAGCAGCGTGTCGGGAAACACTGAAGCTTTCTTT
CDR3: CASSVSGNTEAFF

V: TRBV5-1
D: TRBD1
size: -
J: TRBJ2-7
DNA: TGCGCCAGCAGCTGGAAGGGGACCGGGACAGGGTACGAGCAGTACTTC
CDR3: CASSWKGTGTGYEQYF

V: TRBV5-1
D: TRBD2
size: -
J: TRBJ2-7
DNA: TGCGCCAGCAGCCTAACTAGCGGGAAATTCCTCGAGCAGTACTTC
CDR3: CASSLTSGKFLEQYF

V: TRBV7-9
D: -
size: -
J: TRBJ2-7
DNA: TGTGCCAGCATGGTGGGAGAGGCCTACGAGCAGTACTTC
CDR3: CASMVGEAYEQYF

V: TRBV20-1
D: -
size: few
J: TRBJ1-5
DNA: TGCAGTGCTAGTTATGTAAATAGCAATCAGCCCCAGCATTTT
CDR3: CSASYVNSNQPQHF

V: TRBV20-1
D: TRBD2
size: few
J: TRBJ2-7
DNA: TGCAGTGCTAGGATTAGCGGGACCTACGAGCAGTACTTC
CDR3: CSARISGTYEQYF

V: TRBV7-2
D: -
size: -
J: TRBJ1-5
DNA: TGTGCCAGCAGCTTAGAGGCCGCGCAGGGCAATCAGCCCCAGCATTTT
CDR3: CASSLEAAQGNQPQHF

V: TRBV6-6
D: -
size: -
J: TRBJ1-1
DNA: TGTGCCAGCAGTTACTCGGCAGACACTGAAGCTTTCTTT
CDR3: CASSYSADTEAFF

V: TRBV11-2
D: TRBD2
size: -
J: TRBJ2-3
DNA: TGTGCCAGCAGCCCTAATTTGGGCGGGAGGACTAGCACAGATACGCAGTATTTT
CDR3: CASSPNLGGRTSTDTQYF

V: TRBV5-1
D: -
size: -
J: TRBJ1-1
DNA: TGCGCCAGCAGCTCCCAGGGGACTGTGAACACTGAAGCTTTCTTT
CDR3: CASSSQGTVNTEAFF

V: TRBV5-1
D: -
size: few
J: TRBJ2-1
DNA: TGCGCCAGCAGCTTGGACGCTGGACGCGCCAATGAGCAGTTCTTC
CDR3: CASSLDAGRANEQFF

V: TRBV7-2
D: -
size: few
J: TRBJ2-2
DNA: TGTGCCAGCAGCTTAGTGCAGGGCTCGAACACCGGGGAGCTGTTTTTT
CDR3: CASSLVQGSNTGELFF